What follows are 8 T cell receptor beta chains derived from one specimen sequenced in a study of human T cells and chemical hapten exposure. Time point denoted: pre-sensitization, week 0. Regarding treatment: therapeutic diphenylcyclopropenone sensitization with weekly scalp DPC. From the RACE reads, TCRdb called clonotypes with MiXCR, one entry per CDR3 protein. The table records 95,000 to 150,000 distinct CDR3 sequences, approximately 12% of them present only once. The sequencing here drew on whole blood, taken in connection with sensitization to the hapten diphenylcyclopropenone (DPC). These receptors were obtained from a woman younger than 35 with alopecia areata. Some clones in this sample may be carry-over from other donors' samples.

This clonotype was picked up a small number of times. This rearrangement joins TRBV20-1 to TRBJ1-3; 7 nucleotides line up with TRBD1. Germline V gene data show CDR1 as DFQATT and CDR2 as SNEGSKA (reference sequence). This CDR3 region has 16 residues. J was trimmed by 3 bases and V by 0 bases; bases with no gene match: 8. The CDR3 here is CSARDTGTVVGNTIYF. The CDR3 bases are TGCAGTGCTAGAGATACCGGGACAGTGGTTGGAAACACCATATATTTT.

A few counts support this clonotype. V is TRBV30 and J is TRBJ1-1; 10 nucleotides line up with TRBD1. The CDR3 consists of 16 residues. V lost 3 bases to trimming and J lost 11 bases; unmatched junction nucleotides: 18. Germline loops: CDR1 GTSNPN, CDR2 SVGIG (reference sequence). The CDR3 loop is CAWSARQGAEKGQAFF. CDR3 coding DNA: TGTGCCTGGAGCGCGCGACAGGGGGCGGAAAAAGGGCAGGCTTTCTTT.

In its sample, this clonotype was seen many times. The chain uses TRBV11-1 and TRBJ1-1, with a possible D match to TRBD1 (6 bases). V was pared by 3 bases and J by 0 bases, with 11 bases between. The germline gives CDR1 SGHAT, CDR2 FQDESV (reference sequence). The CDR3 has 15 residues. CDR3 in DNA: TGTGCCAGCAGCTTTTCGGCAGGGGTGAACACTGAAGCTTTCTTT. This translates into CASSFSAGVNTEAFF.

CDR3 sequence: CASSSYGRRSYNEQFF. The CDR3 DNA sequence: TGCGCCAGCAGCTCCTATGGACGGCGCTCCTACAATGAGCAGTTCTTC. This sequence joins TRBV4-3 and TRBJ2-1; D is unclear. Between the trimmed V and J ends, which lost 5 bases and 0 bases, there was a span of 14 bases. CDR3 length: 16 amino acids. CDR1 is LGHNA, CDR2 YSLEER, per germline.

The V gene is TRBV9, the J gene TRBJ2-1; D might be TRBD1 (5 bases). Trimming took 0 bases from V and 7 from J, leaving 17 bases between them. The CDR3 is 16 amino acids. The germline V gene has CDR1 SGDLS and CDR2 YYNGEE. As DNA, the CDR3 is TGTGCCAGCAGCGTAGTAGGGGCCGTGAAGGGGAATGAGCAGTTCTTC. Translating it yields CASSVVGAVKGNEQFF. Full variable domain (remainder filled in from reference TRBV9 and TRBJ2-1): DSGVTQTPKHLITATGQRVTLRCSPRSGDLSVYWYQQSLDQGLQFLIQYYNGEERAKGNILERFSAQQFPDLHSELNLSSLELGDSALYFCASSVVGAVKGNEQFFGPGTRLTVL.

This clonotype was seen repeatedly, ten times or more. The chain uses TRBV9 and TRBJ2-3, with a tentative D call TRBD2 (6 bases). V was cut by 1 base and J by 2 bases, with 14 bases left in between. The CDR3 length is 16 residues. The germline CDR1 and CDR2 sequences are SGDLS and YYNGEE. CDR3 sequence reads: CASSVTEVAVTDTQYF. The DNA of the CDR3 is TGTGCCAGCAGCGTAACAGAAGTAGCGGTCACAGATACGCAGTATTTT.

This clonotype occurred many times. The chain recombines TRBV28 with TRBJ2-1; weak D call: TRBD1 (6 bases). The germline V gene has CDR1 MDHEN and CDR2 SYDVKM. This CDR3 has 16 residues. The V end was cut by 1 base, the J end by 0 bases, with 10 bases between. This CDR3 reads CASSLFQGSSYNEQFF. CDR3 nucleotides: TGTGCCAGCAGTTTATTTCAGGGGAGCTCCTACAATGAGCAGTTCTTC.

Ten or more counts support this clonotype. The CDR3 loop reads CASSYDSGNVDNEQFF. In DNA form, the CDR3 reads TGTGCCAGCAGCTACGACAGCGGGAATGTGGACAATGAGCAGTTCTTC. V is TRBV7-6 and J is TRBJ2-1, with 7 bases identical to TRBD2. Unmatched junction bases numbered 11, after V lost 4 bases and J lost 5 bases. The CDR3 has 16 residues. Per the germline V gene, CDR1 is SGHVS and CDR2 is FNYEAQ.